This T cell receptor beta chain was sequenced in a study of cytomegalovirus exposure and HLA in healthy donors. Study results and limitations: CMV antigen specificity was confirmed in vitro for a few CMV-associated chains.

Among the 90 to 150 subjects of the validation cohort, separate from the approximately 660-subject first cohort, were the donors. CDR1 and CDR2 from the germline V gene are SEHNR and FQNEAQ (reference sequence). This CDR3 is built from 12 residues. As for this clone: Antigen specificity is unknown. A junction end diverges from the germline sequence, so it may reflect a read error.

TCRdb keeps only in-frame clones here, not all; method: immunoSEQ multiplex PCR. The table has 55,000 to 75,000 clones, approximately 95% seen once. This TCR came from a woman aged 18-30 years in good health and CMV-seropositive. Material for sequencing was PBMCs. V usage is TRBV7-9 and J usage is TRBJ1-3, with 9 bases fitting TRBD1. The CDR3 DNA reads as TGTGCCAGCAGCTTATCCCTCGGACAGGGGATTTTT. Protein sequence: CASSLSLGQGIF. Using reference TRBV7-9 and TRBJ1-3 for the parts outside the CDR3, the full variable domain is DTGVSQNPRHKITKRGQNVTFRCDPISEHNRLYWYRQTLGQGPEFLTYFQNEAQLEKSRLLSDRFSAERPKGSFSTLEIQRTEQGDSAMYLCASSLSLGQGIFGEGSWLTVV.